The clone carrying this T cell receptor beta chain appeared many times. The CDR3 spans 10 residues. CDR1 DFQATT and CDR2 SNEGSKA come from the germline V gene (reference sequence). V dropped 7 bases and J dropped 5 bases, with 9 bases sitting between them. The sample comes from a study of T cells in Graves' hyperthyroidism and ophthalmopathy. Fresh peripheral blood, more than 8 ml of it, supplied the PBMCs. TCR beta CDR3 regions were amplified from RNA. The study used the HTBI primer set for a first-round RT-PCR of the TCR CDR3. TCRdb reanalysed the multiplex PCR reads using MiXCR and keeps one entry per CDR3 protein. The data hold around 240,000 distinct CDR3 sequences, with about 15% observed a single time.

The sequencing sample was made of blood. The rearrangement uses TRBV20-1 and TRBJ2-7; D ambiguous. The clonotype comes from a woman aged 40 to 55 with Graves' hyperthyroidism that later progressed to Graves' ophthalmopathy. Here the CDR3 reads CSGVWDEQYF. The CDR3 nucleotides are TGCAGTGGGGTATGGGACGAGCAGTACTTC.